A single sample is the source of the 30 T cell receptor beta chains below, sequenced in a study of patients and donors after allogeneic stem cell transplantation. From the RT-PCR reads, TCRdb called clonotypes with MiXCR, one entry per CDR3 protein. The sample includes approximately 98,000 distinct CDR3 sequences, 35% to 45% of them seen just once. Sequenced material: blood, either unsorted or a sorted T cell fraction (not recorded which). Receptors were obtained from a human donor who was either an allogeneic HSCT recipient or a stem cell or donor lymphocyte infusion donor (not recorded which). It is not recorded whose cells these are; they may come from a transplant donor.

This clonotype was seen more than once but under ten times. The chain carries TRBV4-3 and TRBJ2-7; TRBD2 aligns across 14 bases. The J segment lost 2 bases and the V segment lost 3 bases, leaving 0 bases of the junction unmatched. Per the germline V gene, CDR1 is LGHNA and CDR2 is YSLEER. CDR3 length: 15 amino acids. The chain's CDR3 is CASSQGLAGAYEQYF. The CDR3 DNA sequence: TGCGCCAGCAGCCAGGGACTAGCGGGAGCCTACGAGCAGTACTTC.

This clonotype appeared many times. This chain joins TRBV12-3 or TRBV12-4 and TRBJ1-5; D is unresolved. The CDR3 loop spans 13 amino acids. V was trimmed by 2 bases and J by 5 bases, leaving 7 bases between them. For the CDR3, the DNA is TGTGCCAGCAGTTTAAACCGGGATCAGCCCCAGCATTTT. This translates into CASSLNRDQPQHF.

This clonotype was seen repeatedly, ten times or more. The rearrangement links TRBV12-3 or TRBV12-4 to TRBJ1-1; D not resolved. V gave up 5 bases and J gave up 1 base, with 8 bases separating them. This CDR3 comprises 13 residues. CDR3 loop: CASSTRKNTEAFF. The DNA of the CDR3 is TGTGCCAGCAGTACAAGAAAGAACACTGAAGCTTTCTTT.

There are a few counts of this clonotype. The chain uses TRBV13 and TRBJ1-3; D uncertain. Trimming removed 6 bases from V and 4 bases from J, with 10 bases in between. The CDR3 has 13 amino acids. CDR1 and CDR2 from the germline V gene are PRHDT and FYEKMQ (reference sequence). CDR3 in DNA: TGTGCCAGCAGACAACCTGGAGGAAACACCATATATTTT. It specifies CASRQPGGNTIYF.

The chain recombines TRBV12-3 or TRBV12-4 with TRBJ2-2; possibly TRBD2 for D (6 bases). V was trimmed by 3 bases and J by 8 bases, leaving 10 bases between them. CDR3 size: 13 residues. In DNA, the CDR3 is TGTGCCAGCAGTTTGCGGGGTCGTGGGGAGCTGTTTTTT. As protein: CASSLRGRGELFF.

The chain links TRBV20-1 to TRBJ2-1; D may be TRBD2 (6 bases). The CDR3 has 13 amino acids. The V gene lost 3 bases and the J gene lost 5 bases, with 11 bases spanning the gap. Germline values: CDR1 DFQATT, CDR2 SNEGSKA (reference sequence). The CDR3 loop reads CSARPGSHNEQFF. The CDR3 nucleotides are TGCAGTGCTAGGCCCGGGAGCCACAATGAGCAGTTCTTC.

The chain links TRBV24-1 to TRBJ2-3; no definite D call. The CDR3 totals 14 residues. V was trimmed by 5 bases and J by 2 bases, leaving 10 bases between them. Per germline, CDR1 KGHDR and CDR2 SFDVKD. The CDR3 DNA follows: TGTGCCACCAGTGGCGCAGCCACCACAGATACGCAGTATTTT. It encodes CATSGAATTDTQYF.

The gene calls are TRBV6-2 or TRBV6-3 and TRBJ1-1, with a tentative D call TRBD1 (5 bases). Germline CDR1 MNHEY, CDR2 SVGEGT. This CDR3 comprises 15 residues. V lost 0 bases to trimming and J lost 1 base, with 9 bases between them. The DNA for the CDR3 is TGTGCCAGCAGTTACTCCGACAGCCGGAACACTGAAGCTTTCTTT. This codes for CASSYSDSRNTEAFF.

This clonotype was observed a few times. This sequence joins TRBV14 and TRBJ2-2, with a possible D match to TRBD1 (5 bases). CDR3 length: 13 residues. Germline V gene data show CDR1 as SGHDN and CDR2 as FVKESK. With 3 bases removed from V and 6 bases from J, the gap between germline ends came to 8 bases. DNA for the CDR3: TGTGCCAGCAGCCAGACAGTCCCCGGGGAGCTGTTTTTT. The encoded protein is CASSQTVPGELFF.

This sequence joins TRBV28 and TRBJ1-4, with 7 bases aligning to TRBD1. Germline V lookup: CDR1 MDHEN, CDR2 SYDVKM. Trimming removed 3 bases from V and 10 bases from J; junction bases left unmatched: 8. The CDR3 loop spans 14 amino acids. CDR3 nucleotide sequence: TGTGCCAGCAGTTTGCGACAGGGAGTAGGAAAACTGTTTTTT. Its protein product is CASSLRQGVGKLFF.

This clonotype appeared many times. The chain recombines TRBV12-3 or TRBV12-4 with TRBJ1-6; tentative D call: TRBD1 (6 bases). CDR3 size: 15 residues. Trimming pared 3 bases from V and 8 bases from J, leaving 14 bases between. CDR3 protein: CASSLRDTSDSPLHF. The CDR3 nucleotides are TGTGCCAGCAGTTTGAGGGACACGAGCGATTCACCCCTCCACTTT.

V usage is TRBV7-9 and J usage is TRBJ2-4; D call uncertain. Germline V lookup: CDR1 SEHNR, CDR2 FQNEAQ (reference sequence). V lost 5 bases and J lost 4, with 12 bases in between. CDR3 length: 14 residues. CDR3 sequence: CASSQPRLKNIQYF. DNA of the CDR3: TGTGCCAGCAGCCAACCGCGATTGAAAAACATTCAGTACTTC.

The chain carries TRBV11-2 and TRBJ1-5; D is ambiguous. This CDR3 spans 14 amino acids. CDR1 and CDR2 (germline): SGHAT, FQNNGV. Trimming pared 1 base from V and 4 bases from J, leaving 8 bases between. The CDR3 sequence: CASSLAPGNQPQHF. The CDR3 coding sequence is TGTGCCAGCAGCTTAGCCCCGGGAAATCAGCCCCAGCATTTT.

V and J are TRBV4-3 and TRBJ1-2, with D maybe TRBD1 (6 bases). With 0 bases removed from V and 7 bases from J, the gap between germline ends came to 15 bases. Germline loops: CDR1 LGHNA, CDR2 YSLEER. The CDR3 is 15 residues long. CDR3 DNA sequence: TGCGCCAGCAGCCAAGATCTCCGGGGGCCGACTGGCTACACCTTC. It encodes CASSQDLRGPTGYTF.

This chain joins TRBV7-6 and TRBJ2-7; 14 bases map to TRBD2. Unmatched junction bases numbered 1, after V lost 1 base and J lost 5 bases. The CDR3 is 15 amino acids. Germline V gene data show CDR1 as SGHVS and CDR2 as FNYEAQ. The CDR3 DNA reads as TGTGCCAGCAGCTTAGGGGGACTAGCGGGAGACGAGCAGTACTTC. Protein: CASSLGGLAGDEQYF.

The V gene is TRBV20-1, the J gene TRBJ2-3; 10 bases are shared with TRBD2. V shed 0 bases and J 4 bases; nucleotides not matched to a gene: 4. The V gene's germline CDR1 is DFQATT and CDR2 SNEGSKA (reference sequence). This CDR3 has 15 residues. Here the CDR3 reads CSARESGRAADTQYF. Here the CDR3 DNA reads TGCAGTGCTAGAGAGAGCGGGAGGGCCGCAGATACGCAGTATTTT.

The genes are TRBV4-2 and TRBJ2-1, with a weak D call TRBD2 (5 bases). Germline V gene data show CDR1 as LGHNA and CDR2 as YNFKEQ. This CDR3 region has 16 residues. V lost 5 bases and J lost 6, with 20 bases in between. This CDR3 is CASSTYGGGLTNEQFF. As DNA, the CDR3 is TGTGCCAGCAGCACCTATGGTGGCGGGTTAACCAATGAGCAGTTCTTC.

This clonotype has just one count. The rearrangement uses TRBV3-1 and TRBJ2-1; no reliable D call. Per germline, CDR1 LGHDT and CDR2 YNNKEL (reference sequence). V was shortened by 4 bases and J by 1 base, with 2 bases between the two germline ends. The CDR3 has 12 residues. Here the CDR3 reads CASSRSYNEQFF. The CDR3, as DNA: TGTGCCAGCAGCCGTTCCTACAATGAGCAGTTCTTC.

V is TRBV7-2 and J is TRBJ2-2; no reliable D call. CDR1 is SGHTA and CDR2 is FQGNSA in the germline V gene. The CDR3 runs 16 residues. V lost 7 bases to trimming and J lost 0 bases, with 15 bases between them. Here the CDR3 reads CASTPVVRSNTGELFF. As DNA, the CDR3 is TGTGCCAGCACCCCTGTAGTCAGGTCGAACACCGGGGAGCTGTTTTTT.

The J gene is TRBJ1-2, the V gene TRBV25-1; the D is unclear. Germline lookup yields CDR1 MGHDK and CDR2 SYGVNS. Trimming cost V 3 bases and J 4 bases, with 9 bases left between them. The length of the CDR3 is 13 residues. CDR3 in DNA: TGTGCCAGCAGTGATGGGCCTGGCTATGGCTACACCTTC. This encodes CASSDGPGYGYTF.

In this sample, this clonotype turned up a few times. The rearrangement uses TRBV20-1 and TRBJ1-5, with unresolved D. The V gene's germline CDR1 is DFQATT and CDR2 SNEGSKA (reference sequence). This CDR3 comprises 14 residues. V shed 3 bases and J shed 7 bases, with 16 bases lying between them. The CDR3 protein is CSASGEGVGQPQHF. The CDR3 bases are TGCAGTGCTAGTGGGGAGGGTGTCGGGCAGCCCCAGCATTTT.

This clonotype was seen more than once but under ten times. V is TRBV25-1 and J is TRBJ2-7; 9 bases line up with TRBD2. Germline CDR1 reads MGHDK; CDR2 reads SYGVNS. This CDR3 has 15 amino acids. After removal of 3 bases from V and 0 bases from J, the junction contained 3 bases not matched to a gene. CDR3 in DNA: TGTGCCAGCAGTGACCTAGCGGGGTCCTCCTACGAGCAGTACTTC. It translates to CASSDLAGSSYEQYF.

CDR3 residues: CASSSYRAEQYF. The CDR3 DNA reads as TGTGCCAGCAGTTCTTACAGGGCCGAGCAGTACTTC. The V call is TRBV7-6, the J call TRBJ2-7, with D possibly matching TRBD1 (6 bases). The V and J ends lost 6 bases and 6 bases respectively, with 12 bases between them. CDR1 SGHVS and CDR2 FNYEAQ come from the germline V gene. CDR3 size: 12 residues.

This clonotype was detected only a few times. The rearrangement uses TRBV15 and TRBJ2-5, with 11 positions matching TRBD2. V lost 4 bases, J lost 2 bases, and 6 bases stayed unmatched. CDR1 LNHNV and CDR2 YYDKDF come from the germline V gene (reference sequence). The CDR3 is 16 amino acids. The CDR3 region has the DNA TGTGCCACCAGCACTAGGACTAGCGGGTTTCAAGAGACCCAGTACTTC. This sequence encodes CATSTRTSGFQETQYF.

This clonotype was detected only a few times. This chain joins TRBV25-1 and TRBJ1-3; TRBD1 is a possible D gene (5 bases). Germline assignment: CDR1 MGHDK and CDR2 SYGVNS. CDR3 length: 13 residues. Trimming took 4 bases from V and 4 from J, leaving 8 bases between them. Written as DNA, the CDR3 is TGTGCCAGCAGTGCAGGGTCGGGAAACACCATATATTTT. This gives the protein CASSAGSGNTIYF.

This rearrangement joins TRBV4-2 to TRBJ1-1; 10 bases are a match to TRBD1. Germline CDR1 reads LGHNA; CDR2 reads YNFKEQ. This CDR3 comprises 16 residues. Trimming removed 6 bases from V and 3 bases from J; junction bases left unmatched: 10. The CDR3 DNA follows: TGTGCCAGCAGTCCCGGACAGGGGGTGTTTCACACTGAAGCTTTCTTT. It codes for CASSPGQGVFHTEAFF.

This clonotype has at least ten counts. CDR3 bases: TGTGCCAGCAGTGAACGGGGCGGGAAGCAGTACGAGCAGTACTTC. This gives the protein CASSERGGKQYEQYF. This chain links TRBV6-1 with TRBJ2-7, with D tentatively TRBD2 (6 bases). CDR1 and CDR2 from the germline V gene are MNHNS and SASEGT. The CDR3 covers 15 residues. Trimming shortened V by 2 bases and J by 4 bases, and 15 bases separated the two germline ends.

The sample holds one count of this clonotype. V gene TRBV7-6 combines with J gene TRBJ2-3; perhaps TRBD1 as D (6 bases). Trimming removed 5 bases from V and 1 base from J, with 16 bases in between. CDR1 SGHVS and CDR2 FNYEAQ come from the germline V gene. The CDR3 spans 16 residues. CDR3 in amino acids: CASSPTGFSGTDTQYF. The CDR3 DNA follows: TGTGCCAGCAGCCCTACAGGGTTTTCTGGCACAGATACGCAGTATTTT.

The gene calls are TRBV29-1 and TRBJ2-5; D perhaps matches TRBD2 (6 bases). This CDR3 contains 13 residues. Germline V CDR1 and CDR2: SQVTM, ANQGSEA. V was clipped by 6 bases and J by 5 bases, with 16 bases between them. The CDR3 region is CSVRGPGGETQYF. The CDR3 coding sequence is TGCAGCGTCCGAGGACCCGGAGGGGAGACCCAGTACTTC.

The chain carries TRBV5-1 and TRBJ1-1; 7 bases are a match to TRBD1. Looked up from germline, CDR1 is SGHRS and CDR2 is YFSETQ. Unmatched junction bases numbered 5, after V lost 2 bases and J lost 4 bases. The CDR3 length is 14 residues. The CDR3 DNA reads TGCGCCAGCAGCTTAGACAGGGTGTTCACTGAAGCTTTCTTT. This codes for CASSLDRVFTEAFF.